This is a list of T cell receptor beta chains from one sample in a study of CD8 T cells in ankylosing spondylitis. TCRdb processed the 5' RACE reads anew with MiXCR; each CDR3 protein has one entry. The sample records 700,000 to 1,000,000 distinct CDR3 sequences, over 9.5% being singletons. Sequenced material: blood, either unsorted or a sorted T cell fraction (not recorded which). The origin of the receptors is a male donor with ankylosing spondylitis. The CDR3 runs from the conserved cysteine through the conserved F or W. D genes are given only for firm matches. A row's size may be missing; if present it is once, few, many or a size class.

CDR3nt: TGCGCCAGCAGCCAAGTAGCCGGGGAAAACTATGGCTACACCTTC; CDR3aa: CASSQVAGENYGYTF; v_gene: TRBV4-3; j_gene: TRBJ1-2; d_gene: NA; abundance: many
CDR3nt: TGTGCCATCAGTGACCGGATCTATCAGCCCCAGCATTTT; CDR3aa: CAISDRIYQPQHF; v_gene: TRBV10-3; j_gene: TRBJ1-5; d_gene: NA; abundance: few
CDR3nt: TGCGCCAGCAGCTTGTTTGGGGGATTGAACACTGAAGCTTTCTTT; CDR3aa: CASSLFGGLNTEAFF; v_gene: TRBV5-1; j_gene: TRBJ1-1; d_gene: NA; abundance: NA
CDR3nt: TGTGCCAGCAGCCAAGATGGGCGGGGGGCCGGGGAGCAGTACTTC; CDR3aa: CASSQDGRGAGEQYF; v_gene: TRBV3-1; j_gene: TRBJ2-7; d_gene: TRBD2; abundance: NA
CDR3nt: TGCGCCAGCAGCTTGGGGGACGGCCCCTACGAGCAGTACTTC; CDR3aa: CASSLGDGPYEQYF; v_gene: TRBV5-1; j_gene: TRBJ2-7; d_gene: NA; abundance: many
CDR3nt: TGTGCCAGCAGGCGCCCGGGACAGGGGGTCGGAAACACCATATATTTT; CDR3aa: CASRRPGQGVGNTIYF; v_gene: TRBV11-2; j_gene: TRBJ1-3; d_gene: TRBD1; abundance: NA
CDR3nt: TGCGCCAGCAGCTTGGAGGGACCAGGCCATGAAAAACTGTTTTTT; CDR3aa: CASSLEGPGHEKLFF; v_gene: TRBV5-1; j_gene: TRBJ1-4; d_gene: NA; abundance: few
CDR3nt: TGTGCCAGCAGCCATGAGGGCCAGCCCCAGCATTTT; CDR3aa: CASSHEGQPQHF; v_gene: TRBV3-1; j_gene: TRBJ1-5; d_gene: NA; abundance: NA
CDR3nt: TGTGCCAGCAGTGCGTCTAGCACCCAGTTCTTC; CDR3aa: CASSASSTQFF; v_gene: TRBV2; j_gene: TRBJ2-1; d_gene: NA; abundance: few
CDR3nt: TGTGCCAGCAGTTTTGGGACAGTGAACACCGGGGAGCTGTTTTTT; CDR3aa: CASSFGTVNTGELFF; v_gene: TRBV12-3/TRBV12-4; j_gene: TRBJ2-2; d_gene: TRBD1; abundance: few
CDR3nt: TGCAGTGCTAACGACAGGGAATCGGCTTTCTTT; CDR3aa: CSANDRESAFF; v_gene: TRBV20-1; j_gene: TRBJ1-1; d_gene: TRBD1; abundance: NA
CDR3nt: TGCAGCGTTCGGACAAGAAACTACTATGGCTACACCTTC; CDR3aa: CSVRTRNYYGYTF; v_gene: TRBV29-1; j_gene: TRBJ1-2; d_gene: NA; abundance: NA
CDR3nt: TGTGCCAGCAGTTTACCGGGGGACACAGATACGCAGTATTTT; CDR3aa: CASSLPGDTDTQYF; v_gene: TRBV28; j_gene: TRBJ2-3; d_gene: NA; abundance: NA
CDR3nt: TGCAGCGTCGATCCGGACAGGGGCTGGGGTGGCTACACCTTC; CDR3aa: CSVDPDRGWGGYTF; v_gene: TRBV29-1; j_gene: TRBJ1-2; d_gene: TRBD1; abundance: few
CDR3nt: TGTGCCAGCACCAAAGTCCTCTCCTACAATGAGCAGTTCTTC; CDR3aa: CASTKVLSYNEQFF; v_gene: TRBV11-2; j_gene: TRBJ2-1; d_gene: NA; abundance: NA
CDR3nt: TGTGCCAGCAGCGGCCCCGGGGCGGGCCGACAAGAGACCCAGTACTTC; CDR3aa: CASSGPGAGRQETQYF; v_gene: TRBV5-6; j_gene: TRBJ2-5; d_gene: NA; abundance: NA
CDR3nt: TGTGCCAGCAGTTTTTGGCAGGGGAGAGGCGCAGATACGCAGTATTTT; CDR3aa: CASSFWQGRGADTQYF; v_gene: TRBV12-3/TRBV12-4; j_gene: TRBJ2-3; d_gene: NA; abundance: many
CDR3nt: TGCGCCAGCACGACCGGGACAGAGGTCTACGAGCAGTACTTC; CDR3aa: CASTTGTEVYEQYF; v_gene: TRBV10-2; j_gene: TRBJ2-7; d_gene: TRBD1; abundance: NA
CDR3nt: TGCGCCAGCAGCCAAATCGGAGGGGGGCACACAGATACGCAGTATTTT; CDR3aa: CASSQIGGGHTDTQYF; v_gene: TRBV4-3; j_gene: TRBJ2-3; d_gene: NA; abundance: few
CDR3nt: TGTGCCATCAGTCAAGGAGCGGGGTTATACAATGAGCAGTTCTTC; CDR3aa: CAISQGAGLYNEQFF; v_gene: TRBV10-3; j_gene: TRBJ2-1; d_gene: TRBD2; abundance: few
CDR3nt: TGTGCCAGCCTCCGGTGGGGGGGCAACACCGGGGAGCTGTTTTTT; CDR3aa: CASLRWGGNTGELFF; v_gene: TRBV7-8; j_gene: TRBJ2-2; d_gene: NA; abundance: NA
CDR3nt: TGTGCCAGCAGCTTTACTGCGCCCCGATACAATGAGCAGTTCTTC; CDR3aa: CASSFTAPRYNEQFF; v_gene: TRBV7-2; j_gene: TRBJ2-1; d_gene: NA; abundance: many
CDR3nt: TGTGCCAGCAGCTTAGGTCTAGGGGTTTTTTCCTACAATGAGCAGTTCTTC; CDR3aa: CASSLGLGVFSYNEQFF; v_gene: TRBV7-9; j_gene: TRBJ2-1; d_gene: NA; abundance: few